The 28 T cell receptor beta chains given below trace back to one sample, sequenced in a study of cytomegalovirus exposure and HLA in healthy donors. Researchers ran the PCR with 60 Vbeta and 13 Jbeta primers. Assay used: immunoSEQ multiplex PCR; TCRdb lists only in-frame clones, some missing. The data show about 160,000 clones, over 70% seen once. The sequencing sample was made of PBMCs. Receptors were obtained from a man aged 45 to 65 in good health and CMV-seropositive.

This clone came up once. The CDR3 DNA sequence: TGTGCCAGCAGTGGACTAGCGGTTAATGAGCAGTTCTTC. It is translated as CASSGLAVNEQFF. The chain carries TRBV6-1 and TRBJ2-1, with TRBD2 matching over 9 bases. Trimming at V came to 4 bases and at J to 7 bases, leaving 2 bases not matched to a gene. CDR3 length: 13 amino acids. The germline CDR1 and CDR2 sequences are MNHNS and SASEGT.

The J gene is TRBJ1-2, the V gene TRBV6-5; 9 nucleotides agree with TRBD1. The CDR3 runs 14 residues. Germline V gene sequence: CDR1 MNHEY, CDR2 SVGAGI. V was clipped by 6 bases and J by 4 bases; unmatched bases: 6. The DNA of the CDR3 is TGTGCCAGCAGAAAAACGGGACAGGGCTATGGCTACACCTTC. This sequence encodes CASRKTGQGYGYTF.

There are a few counts of this clone. The chain combines TRBV25-1 with TRBJ1-4; D may be TRBD1 (5 bases). Germline CDR1 and CDR2: MGHDK and SYGVNS. This CDR3 is 15 amino acids long. The V and J ends lost 3 bases and 5 bases respectively, with 13 bases between them. CDR3 sequence (DNA): TGTGCCAGCAGTGAGCCTGCAGGGCGGAATGAAAAACTGTTTTTT. Encoded protein: CASSEPAGRNEKLFF.

The rearrangement uses TRBV5-1 and TRBJ1-5; 7 bases match TRBD1. V lost 7 bases, J lost 4 bases, and 5 bases stayed unmatched. Germline-derived CDR1 and CDR2 are SGHRS and YFSETQ. The CDR3 length is 13 residues. The CDR3 is CASRWDSNQPQHF. CDR3 nucleotides: TGCGCCAGCCGTTGGGACAGTAATCAGCCCCAGCATTTT.

The CDR3 is CASSLVQSMNTEAFF. CDR3 bases: TGTGCCAGCAGTTTGGTACAGAGCATGAACACTGAAGCTTTCTTT. The chain carries TRBV28 and TRBJ1-1; D remains ambiguous. The V gene's germline CDR1 is MDHEN and CDR2 SYDVKM. CDR3 length: 15 residues. Trimming took 3 bases from V and 0 from J, leaving 11 bases between them.

The chain couples TRBV5-4 to TRBJ2-1, with a weak D call TRBD2 (7 bases). Germline-derived CDR1 and CDR2 are SGHNT and YYREEE (reference sequence). The germline V and J ends were trimmed by 3 bases and 1 base, with 14 bases remaining between them. The CDR3 has 16 amino acids. CDR3 in DNA: TGTGCCAGCAGCTCGGGGGGCCAGGGGTCCTACAATGAGCAGTTCTTC. It is translated as CASSSGGQGSYNEQFF. Filled out from reference TRBV5-4 and TRBJ2-1, the complete variable domain reads ETGVTQSPTHLIKTRGQQVTLRCSSQSGHNTVSWYQQALGQGPQFIFQYYREEENGRGNFPPRFSGLQFPNYSSELNVNALELDDSALYLCASSSGGQGSYNEQFFGPGTRLTVL.

The V and J genes are TRBV28 and TRBJ1-5; a possible D gene is TRBD1 (6 bases). With 6 bases removed from V and 5 bases from J, the gap between germline ends came to 23 bases. The CDR3 is 17 amino acids. Germline assignment: CDR1 MDHEN and CDR2 SYDVKM. The CDR3: CASSTRVGARMDQPQHF. The CDR3, as DNA: TGTGCCAGCAGCACTCGGGTGGGGGCGCGGATGGATCAGCCCCAGCATTTT. The full variable domain, in which reference TRBV28 and TRBJ1-5 provide the parts outside the CDR3, is DVKVTQSSRYLVKRTGEKVFLECVQDMDHENMFWYRQDPGLGLRLIYFSYDVKMKEKGDIPEGYSVSREKKERFSLILESASTNQTSMYLCASSTRVGARMDQPQHFGDGTRLSIL.

V and J are TRBV2 and TRBJ2-2, with 7 bases aligning to TRBD1. The CDR3 runs 13 residues. Germline V lookup: CDR1 SNHLY, CDR2 FYNNEI. V lost 6 bases to trimming and J lost 5 bases; unmatched junction nucleotides: 3. The CDR3 reads CASRTGATGELFF. CDR3 coding DNA: TGTGCCAGCAGAACAGGGGCGACCGGGGAGCTGTTTTTT.

This clone was recorded once. The genes are TRBV9 and TRBJ2-2, with 7 bases aligning to TRBD1. V gave up 4 bases and J gave up 2 bases; unmatched junction bases: 8. CDR3 length equals 16 residues. Germline CDR1 SGDLS, CDR2 YYNGEE. The CDR3 coding sequence is TGTGCCAGCAGCCCCCGCGTAGGGGGCAACACCGGGGAGCTGTTTTTT. It yields the protein CASSPRVGGNTGELFF.

The rearrangement uses TRBV7-2 and TRBJ2-7, with a tentative D call TRBD1 (6 bases). Germline CDR1 reads SGHTA; CDR2 reads FQGNSA. V lost 1 base and J lost 7, with 17 bases in between. This CDR3 spans 15 amino acids. CDR3 sequence: CASSLGAGGGEEQYF. The CDR3 region has the DNA TGTGCCAGCAGCTTAGGTGCAGGTGGGGGCGAAGAGCAGTACTTC.

The gene calls are TRBV6-1 and TRBJ1-6, with D tentatively TRBD1 (6 bases). Germline-derived CDR1 and CDR2 are MNHNS and SASEGT. The V end was cut by 11 bases, the J end by 7 bases, with 15 bases between. There are 13 residues in the CDR3. In DNA form, the CDR3 reads TGTGCCGCCCTGTCAGGGGCCAATTCACCCCTCCACTTT. As protein: CAALSGANSPLHF.

V usage is TRBV18 and J usage is TRBJ1-1, with 8 bases fitting TRBD1. From germline, CDR1 is KGHSH and CDR2 LQKENI. V shed 2 bases and J 4 bases; nucleotides not matched to a gene: 3. The CDR3 sequence is 14 residues long. Here the CDR3 DNA reads TGTGCCAGCTCACCAAATACAGGGGGCACTGAAGCTTTCTTT. Protein sequence: CASSPNTGGTEAFF.

The rearrangement uses TRBV19 and TRBJ2-1; unclear D gene. Germline V gives CDR1 LNHDA, CDR2 SQIVND (reference sequence). The germline V and J ends were trimmed by 2 bases and 5 bases, with 4 bases remaining between them. This CDR3 has 12 amino acids. The CDR3 DNA reads TGTGCCAGTAGTATACTAGACAATGAGCAGTTCTTC. Amino acid sequence: CASSILDNEQFF.

The gene calls are TRBV18 and TRBJ1-3; D may be TRBD1 (6 bases). The CDR3 runs 16 residues. V was shortened by 1 base and J by 0 bases, with 10 bases between the two germline ends. Germline V gives CDR1 KGHSH, CDR2 LQKENI. CDR3 protein: CASSPLGQLSGNTIYF. CDR3 in DNA: TGTGCCAGCTCACCACTCGGACAGCTCTCTGGAAACACCATATATTTT.

A few counts support this clone. The chain links TRBV19 to TRBJ2-7, with TRBD1 matching 7 bases. Trimming took 6 bases from V and 1 from J; bases not matched to a gene: 9. Germline CDR1 and CDR2: LNHDA and SQIVND (reference sequence). The CDR3 is made up of 15 amino acids. The DNA for the CDR3 is TGTGCCAGTAGCTACCGGGACAGTCTTTCCTACGAGCAGTACTTC. This gives the protein CASSYRDSLSYEQYF.

This clone showed up just once. The chain links TRBV9 to TRBJ2-7, with a tentative D call TRBD2 (6 bases). Trimming took off 1 base at V and 0 bases at J, with 17 bases between the two ends. The CDR3 is 17 amino acids. Germline V gene data show CDR1 as SGDLS and CDR2 as YYNGEE. The CDR3 sequence: CASSVRGGDPSSYEQYF. CDR3 in DNA: TGTGCCAGCAGCGTAAGAGGAGGGGATCCAAGCTCCTACGAGCAGTACTTC.

This chain connects TRBV2 to TRBJ2-1; 10 bases fit TRBD1. Germline CDR1 and CDR2: SNHLY and FYNNEI. This CDR3 contains 14 residues. The J segment lost 7 bases and the V segment lost 5 bases, leaving 5 bases of the junction unmatched. This CDR3 reads CASSTTGGWNEQFF. The CDR3 bases are TGTGCCAGCAGTACGACAGGGGGCTGGAATGAGCAGTTCTTC. Using reference TRBV2 and TRBJ2-1 for the parts outside the CDR3, the full variable domain is EPEVTQTPSHQVTQMGQEVILRCVPISNHLYFYWYRQILGQKVEFLVSFYNNEISEKSEIFDDQFSVERPDGSNFTLKIRSTKLEDSAMYFCASSTTGGWNEQFFGPGTRLTVL.

The chain joins TRBV4-1 to TRBJ2-3, with 8 bases fitting TRBD1. The CDR3 is 15 residues long. V lost 3 bases, J lost 4 bases, and 6 bases stayed unmatched. From germline, CDR1 is MGHRA and CDR2 YSYEKL. The CDR3 spells CASSHHGQGADTQYF. CDR3 sequence (DNA): TGCGCCAGCAGCCACCACGGACAGGGTGCAGATACGCAGTATTTT.

The genes are TRBV4-1 and TRBJ2-7; a possible D gene is TRBD1 (5 bases). V lost 1 base and J lost 2, with 12 bases in between. In germline, CDR1 is MGHRA, CDR2 YSYEKL. There are 15 residues in the CDR3. The CDR3 reads CASSQVQAGPYEQYF. Written as DNA, the CDR3 is TGCGCCAGCAGCCAAGTACAGGCCGGCCCCTACGAGCAGTACTTC.

The chain is built from TRBV5-6 and TRBJ2-6; 8 bases line up with TRBD2. Germline trimming cut 4 bases from V and 1 base from J; bases unmatched to any gene: 13. The CDR3 runs 19 residues. Germline lookup yields CDR1 SGHDT and CDR2 YYEEEE. CDR3 bases: TGTGCCAGCAGCCGCCGGAGGGGACTAGAAGGGTCTGGGGCCAACGTCCTGACTTTC. It translates to CASSRRRGLEGSGANVLTF.

The chain is built from TRBV5-5 and TRBJ2-1, with 8 bases lining up with TRBD2. CDR1 and CDR2 (germline): SGHKS, YYEKEE (reference sequence). The CDR3 runs to 16 residues. The junction had 4 bases not matched to a gene; V was cut back by 1 base and J by 1 base. DNA of the CDR3: TGTGCCAGCAGCTTGTTTCCGGGGGGGTCCTACAATGAGCAGTTCTTC. It encodes CASSLFPGGSYNEQFF. The full variable domain, its missing parts supplied by reference TRBV5-5 and TRBJ2-1, is DAGVTQSPTHLIKTRGQQVTLRCSPISGHKSVSWYQQVLGQGPQFIFQYYEKEERGRGNFPDRFSARQFPNYSSELNVNALLLGDSALYLCASSLFPGGSYNEQFFGPGTRLTVL.

The chain has TRBV27 and TRBJ2-1, with 8 nucleotides matching TRBD1. Germline CDR1 reads MNHEY; CDR2 reads SMNVEV (reference sequence). This CDR3 region has 15 residues. The ends lost 6 bases at V and 8 bases at J; junction bases unmatched: 12. The CDR3 is CASSSSGTGRHEQFF. The CDR3 bases are TGTGCCAGCAGCTCTTCCGGGACAGGTCGGCATGAGCAGTTCTTC.

This clone was counted a few times. The rearrangement uses TRBV29-1 and TRBJ2-1; 11 bases agree with TRBD2. CDR1 SQVTM and CDR2 ANQGSEA come from the germline V gene. The V segment lost 5 bases and the J segment 0 bases; nucleotides outside the gene matches: 18. The CDR3 contains 20 residues. CDR3 protein: CSVTGASGGPRSSSYNEQFF. CDR3 sequence (DNA): TGCAGCGTTACGGGAGCTAGCGGGGGGCCCAGATCAAGCTCCTACAATGAGCAGTTCTTC.

In its sample, this clone was seen once. CDR3 DNA sequence: TGTGCCAGCAGTGAAGTTAGGACAGGCTCCGTTGAGCAGTTCTTC. Translating it yields CASSEVRTGSVEQFF. The chain has TRBV6-1 and TRBJ2-1, with 7 bases lining up with TRBD1. V trimming: 1 base; J trimming: 9 bases; junction bases outside the gene matches: 9. The CDR3 consists of 15 residues. Germline V lookup: CDR1 MNHNS, CDR2 SASEGT.

J is TRBJ2-4 and V is TRBV7-9, with 10 bases lining up with TRBD2. V lost 5 bases, J lost 11 bases, and 6 bases stayed unmatched. The CDR3 length is 13 residues. In germline, CDR1 is SEHNR, CDR2 FQNEAQ (reference sequence). CDR3 in DNA: TGTGCCAGCAGCCCTCTAGCGGGAGATCTTCAGTACTTC. Translated, it gives CASSPLAGDLQYF.

The chain uses TRBV30 and TRBJ2-7, with D perhaps matching TRBD1 (5 bases). V lost 4 bases and J lost 1, with 11 bases in between. The CDR3 loop spans 13 amino acids. Germline V gene sequence: CDR1 GTSNPN, CDR2 SVGIG (reference sequence). CDR3 sequence: CAWTGFPSYEQYF. The CDR3 DNA follows: TGTGCCTGGACAGGGTTTCCGTCCTACGAGCAGTACTTC.

The rearrangement links TRBV6-5 to TRBJ1-1; tentatively, D is TRBD1 (5 bases). Trimming took 0 bases from V and 11 from J, leaving 13 bases between them. Germline CDR1 and CDR2: MNHEY and SVGAGI. This CDR3 is built from 13 residues. The CDR3 DNA sequence: TGTGCCAGCAGTTACTCCAGGGCAGGGAATGCTTTCTTT. This translates into CASSYSRAGNAFF.

This chain joins TRBV6-6 and TRBJ2-2; D remains ambiguous. V was cut by 4 bases and J by 3 bases, with 6 bases left in between. Germline-derived CDR1 and CDR2 are MNHNY and SVGAGI (reference sequence). The CDR3 loop spans 13 amino acids. The CDR3 nucleotides are TGTGCCAGCAGTTTCCGTTACACCGGGGAGCTGTTTTTT. Encoded protein: CASSFRYTGELFF.